This section outlines one TCR beta chain sequence together with its context. This sample was taken from a study of blood T cell repertoires in COVID-19. Study-wide background: Sources were T cells, B-cell-depleted T cells, or PBMCs; the material itself was cDNA or gDNA.

CDR3 length: 13 residues. Losses at the gene ends were 2 bases for V and 9 bases for J; bases not matched to a gene: 3. Germline-derived CDR1 and CDR2 are MNHEY and SVGAGI. How the authors handled the data: Amplification of reference gene primers provided the estimated nucleated cell counts. The method was immunoSEQ multiplex PCR; TCRdb's version includes in-frame clones alone and lacks a portion of them. The DNA gave D and trimming, while V, J and clone size come from that table. Found here are roughly 76,000 clones, roughly 70% of them singletons; the top ten hold roughly 21%. This TCR was recovered from a man between 70 and 80 years old with acute or convalescent COVID-19. What was sequenced was peripheral blood. The V gene is TRBV6-5, the J gene TRBJ1-5, with 8 bases identical to TRBD1. Written as DNA, the CDR3 is TGTGCCAGCAGTTACGACAGGGGTAGGCCCCAGCATTTT. Amino acids: CASSYDRGRPQHF.